The 27 T cell receptor beta chains below come from one sample, sequenced in a study of cytomegalovirus exposure and HLA in healthy donors. With 60 Vbeta and 13 Jbeta primers, the PCR was carried out. Method: immunoSEQ multiplex PCR; TCRdb's copy keeps in-frame clones and lacks some. The sample carries under 110,000 clones, about 64% recorded once. The sequenced sample consisted of PBMCs. These receptors were obtained from a female donor in good health and CMV-seronegative.

This chain connects TRBV4-1 to TRBJ1-3; no clear D gene. CDR1 and CDR2 (germline): MGHRA, YSYEKL. The CDR3 has 15 amino acids. V was cut by 5 bases and J by 6 bases, with 17 bases left in between. The CDR3 bases are TGCGCCAGCAGCGCCCAAACAGCTCTGGTAAACACCATATATTTT. Protein: CASSAQTALVNTIYF.

The J gene is TRBJ2-7, the V gene TRBV11-2, with D maybe TRBD1 (5 bases). The V end was cut by 6 bases, the J end by 2 bases, with 14 bases between. CDR1 and CDR2 from the germline V gene are SGHAT and FQNNGV. The CDR3 is made up of 14 amino acids. The CDR3 is CASSLPGPTYEQYF. CDR3 nucleotides: TGTGCCAGCAGTTTACCAGGGCCCACCTACGAGCAGTACTTC.

The chain links TRBV29-1 to TRBJ2-7, with 8 bases lining up with TRBD1. The CDR3 consists of 15 residues. With V trimmed by 0 bases and J by 2 bases, 6 bases remained unmatched. CDR1 is SQVTM and CDR2 is ANQGSEA in the germline V gene. CDR3 region: CSVEERGQATYEQYF. The CDR3 coding sequence is TGCAGCGTTGAAGAACGGGGACAGGCTACCTACGAGCAGTACTTC.

The chain carries TRBV5-1 and TRBJ1-4; possibly TRBD1 for D (5 bases). Germline-derived CDR1 and CDR2 are SGHRS and YFSETQ. CDR3 length: 15 amino acids. Trimming stripped 0 bases from V and 7 bases from J, with 13 bases between. Written as DNA, the CDR3 is TGCGCCAGCAGCTTGGCCGGGCAGGGTGGTGAAAAACTGTTTTTT. It specifies CASSLAGQGGEKLFF.

This clone appeared a single time. The CDR3 here is CASSLTGPGANVLTF. CDR3 in DNA: TGTGCCAGCAGCCTAACAGGTCCTGGGGCCAACGTCCTGACTTTC. The V gene is TRBV2, the J gene TRBJ2-6, with D perhaps TRBD1 (5 bases). Germline V gene lookup returns CDR1 SNHLY and CDR2 FYNNEI. The CDR3 runs 15 residues. Trimming took off 6 bases at V and 2 bases at J, with 11 bases between the two ends.

V is TRBV7-9 and J is TRBJ2-3, with 8 bases fitting TRBD2. With 8 bases clipped from V and 2 bases from J, the junction kept 3 bases outside the gene matches. The germline gives CDR1 SEHNR, CDR2 FQNEAQ (reference sequence). The CDR3 extends over 13 amino acids. CDR3 nucleotides: TGTGCCAGCTGGGGACTAGTCACAGATACGCAGTATTTT. Protein: CASWGLVTDTQYF.

The table lists this clone with a few counts. The V and J genes are TRBV4-3 and TRBJ2-3, with D possibly TRBD2 on 5 matching bases. The CDR3 has 13 amino acids. The germline V gene encodes CDR1 LGHNA and CDR2 YSLEER. V lost 4 bases, J lost 2 bases, and 7 bases lay in between. The CDR3 is CASSLDYTDTQYF. CDR3 in DNA: TGCGCCAGCAGCCTCGACTACACAGATACGCAGTATTTT.

V and J are TRBV25-1 and TRBJ2-1; the match to TRBD1 covers 7 bases. This CDR3 region has 13 residues. The junction had 5 bases not matched to a gene; V was cut back by 3 bases and J by 9 bases. Germline loops: CDR1 MGHDK, CDR2 SYGVNS. CDR3 amino acids: CASSEARQGEQFF. DNA of the CDR3: TGTGCCAGCAGTGAGGCCAGACAGGGTGAGCAGTTCTTC.

This rearrangement joins TRBV2 to TRBJ1-1; 11 positions match TRBD1. Germline assignment: CDR1 SNHLY and CDR2 FYNNEI. V shed 6 bases, J shed 6 bases, and the junction held 12 bases outside the gene matches. The CDR3 runs 16 residues. The CDR3 loop reads CASRVGTGGARAEAFF. In DNA, the CDR3 is TGTGCCAGCAGGGTGGGGACAGGGGGAGCGAGGGCTGAAGCTTTCTTT.

As for this clone: At the DNA level, this CDR3 is encoded by other sequences in the same sample as well. The chain links TRBV30 to TRBJ1-3; D unresolved. The CDR3 consists of 13 residues. Per the germline V gene, CDR1 is GTSNPN and CDR2 is SVGIG (reference sequence). Trimming stripped 1 base from V and 4 bases from J, with 8 bases between. The CDR3 loop is CAWSAGSGNTIYF. The CDR3 region has the DNA TGTGCCTGGAGTGCGGGTTCCGGAAACACCATATATTTT.

The CDR3: CASSPKEVLYGYTF. CDR3 nucleotide sequence: TGTGCCAGCAGTCCCAAGGAGGTCCTCTATGGCTACACCTTC. V gene TRBV6-5 combines with J gene TRBJ1-2; D is unresolved. This CDR3 has 14 amino acids. V was clipped by 5 bases and J by 4 bases, with 14 bases between them. In germline, CDR1 is MNHEY, CDR2 SVGAGI.

In its sample, this clone was seen many times. The V call is TRBV6-1, the J call TRBJ2-5, with 11 bases fitting TRBD2. The J segment lost 2 bases and the V segment lost 5 bases, leaving 4 bases of the junction unmatched. Germline-derived CDR1 and CDR2 are MNHNS and SASEGT. The CDR3 has 15 residues. CDR3 nucleotide sequence: TGTGCCAGCAGTCCCCTAGCGGGAGGACAAGAGACCCAGTACTTC. This encodes CASSPLAGGQETQYF.

This sequence joins TRBV9 and TRBJ2-7, with 9 bases aligning to TRBD2. CDR1 and CDR2 (germline): SGDLS, YYNGEE. Trimming removed 2 bases from V and 2 bases from J; junction bases left unmatched: 5. The CDR3 runs 15 residues. The CDR3 DNA reads TGTGCCAGCAGCGTGGGACTAGCTGAGACCTACGAGCAGTACTTC. Residues: CASSVGLAETYEQYF. The full variable domain, its missing parts supplied by reference TRBV9 and TRBJ2-7, is DSGVTQTPKHLITATGQRVTLRCSPRSGDLSVYWYQQSLDQGLQFLIQYYNGEERAKGNILERFSAQQFPDLHSELNLSSLELGDSALYFCASSVGLAETYEQYFGPGTRLTVT.

This clone was detected only once. This chain connects TRBV6-5 to TRBJ1-2; possibly TRBD1 for D (5 bases). Germline CDR1 reads MNHEY; CDR2 reads SVGAGI. V lost 3 bases and J lost 6, with 8 bases in between. There are 12 residues in the CDR3. CDR3 in amino acids: CASSYQGDGYTF. CDR3 nucleotides: TGTGCCAGCAGTTATCAGGGTGATGGCTACACCTTC.

The chain recombines TRBV5-4 with TRBJ1-1; D is ambiguous. CDR1 and CDR2 from the germline V gene are SGHNT and YYREEE (reference sequence). This CDR3 has 12 residues. V lost 7 bases and J lost 11, with 18 bases in between. The chain's CDR3 is CASPQAPRDAFF. CDR3 in DNA: TGTGCCAGCCCCCAGGCCCCCCGAGACGCTTTCTTT.

The gene calls are TRBV27 and TRBJ2-7; 8 bases are a match to TRBD2. This CDR3 region has 14 residues. CDR1 is MNHEY, CDR2 SMNVEV, per germline (reference sequence). V lost 0 bases to trimming and J lost 11 bases; unmatched junction nucleotides: 9. CDR3 protein: CASSLSAGTRVEYF. The CDR3 region has the DNA TGTGCCAGCAGTTTATCGGCCGGGACTAGGGTCGAGTACTTC.

This clone was found a few times. The V gene is TRBV5-1, the J gene TRBJ2-7; 7 bases are shared with TRBD2. CDR1 is SGHRS, CDR2 YFSETQ, per germline. The J segment lost 2 bases and the V segment lost 0 bases, leaving 14 bases of the junction unmatched. The CDR3 has 18 residues. The CDR3 protein is CASSLALSSGTLPYEQYF. CDR3 in DNA: TGCGCCAGCAGCTTGGCCTTATCTAGCGGTACTCTCCCCTACGAGCAGTACTTC.

This clone was seen once. The chain combines TRBV19 with TRBJ2-7, with 11 bases fitting TRBD1. The V and J ends lost 3 bases and 3 bases, in that order; junction bases with no gene match: 4. This CDR3 region has 15 residues. Germline lookup yields CDR1 LNHDA and CDR2 SQIVND (reference sequence). In nucleotides, the CDR3 is TGTGCCAGTAGTATCTCCGGGACAGGGGGCTACGAGCAGTACTTC. Protein sequence: CASSISGTGGYEQYF.

The sample holds a few counts of this clone. Because the CDR3's place on the DNA is in doubt, the DNA is left out and the CDR3 is given as listed by TCRdb. CDR3 amino acids: CASSKGVSEASPSIF. The chain employs TRBV19 and TRBJ1-5. The CDR3 is 15 amino acids long, termini counted. The germline CDR1 and CDR2 sequences are LNHDA and SQIVND (reference sequence).

This chain joins TRBV28 and TRBJ2-2; D is undetermined. Germline values: CDR1 MDHEN, CDR2 SYDVKM. This CDR3 has 14 amino acids. Trimming removed 7 bases at V and 5 bases at J, with 14 bases between. The CDR3 sequence is CASTLPRRTGELFF. CDR3 sequence (DNA): TGTGCCAGCACCCTCCCCCGGCGGACCGGGGAGCTGTTTTTT.

The rearrangement uses TRBV18 and TRBJ2-1, with 12 bases lining up with TRBD2. This CDR3 comprises 15 residues. In germline, CDR1 is KGHSH, CDR2 LQKENI. V was pared by 6 bases and J by 7 bases, with 7 bases of the junction left unmatched. CDR3 residues: CASSLASGRANEQFF. As DNA, the CDR3 is TGTGCCAGCTCCCTAGCTAGCGGGAGGGCTAATGAGCAGTTCTTC.

This chain uses TRBV18 with TRBJ2-5; TRBD2 matches 7 bases. CDR3 size: 16 residues. The V and J ends lost 1 base and 6 bases, in that order; junction bases with no gene match: 11. CDR1 and CDR2 (germline): KGHSH, LQKENI. The CDR3 nucleotides read TGTGCCAGCTCACCACTTACGGGAGGCACCGGACAGACCCAGTACTTC. As protein: CASSPLTGGTGQTQYF.

The rearrangement joins TRBV27 to TRBJ2-7; 7 nucleotides align to TRBD2. This CDR3 has 13 residues. Germline V gives CDR1 MNHEY, CDR2 SMNVEV (reference sequence). V shed 6 bases and J 5 bases; nucleotides not matched to a gene: 7. CDR3 DNA: TGTGCCAGCAGGGGGGACTACTTGGACGAGCAGTACTTC. The encoded protein is CASRGDYLDEQYF.

This chain joins TRBV19 and TRBJ2-2; 7 bases are a match to TRBD1. Germline trimming cut 4 bases from V and 5 bases from J; bases unmatched to any gene: 1. The CDR3 is made up of 13 amino acids. Germline CDR1 is LNHDA and CDR2 is SQIVND (reference sequence). The CDR3, as DNA: TGTGCCAGTAGTAACAGGGGAACCGGGGAGCTGTTTTTT. Protein: CASSNRGTGELFF. Full variable domain (rest looked up from reference TRBV19 and TRBJ2-2): DGGITQSPKYLFRKEGQNVTLSCEQNLNHDAMYWYRQDPGQGLRLIYYSQIVNDFQKGDIAEGYSVSREKKESFPLTVTSAQKNPTAFYLCASSNRGTGELFFGEGSRLTVL.

The CDR3 reads CASSPPNLGGLTYEQYF. CDR3 DNA: TGTGCCAGCTCACCACCGAATTTGGGAGGTCTGACCTACGAGCAGTACTTC. The chain is built from TRBV18 and TRBJ2-7, with D perhaps matching TRBD2 (6 bases). The CDR3 covers 17 residues. With 0 bases removed from V and 2 bases from J, the gap between germline ends came to 17 bases. From germline, CDR1 is KGHSH and CDR2 LQKENI.

The chain combines TRBV7-8 with TRBJ2-1; 9 bases align to TRBD1. The V gene end was trimmed by 5 bases and the J gene end by 1 base; junction bases not matched to a gene: 3. Germline V gene sequence: CDR1 SGHVS, CDR2 FQNEAQ. The CDR3 extends over 15 amino acids. CDR3: CASSEGQGSYNEQFF. CDR3 sequence (DNA): TGTGCCAGCAGCGAGGGACAGGGATCCTACAATGAGCAGTTCTTC.

CDR3 DNA sequence: TGTGCCAGCATCCCCGCGCAGGGCAGCGTCCACGAGCAGTACTTC. Amino acid sequence: CASIPAQGSVHEQYF. V usage is TRBV2 and J usage is TRBJ2-7; D is perhaps TRBD1 (5 bases). Germline values: CDR1 SNHLY, CDR2 FYNNEI. This CDR3 contains 15 residues. Deletions cut 7 bases from V and 5 bases from J, with 21 bases between.